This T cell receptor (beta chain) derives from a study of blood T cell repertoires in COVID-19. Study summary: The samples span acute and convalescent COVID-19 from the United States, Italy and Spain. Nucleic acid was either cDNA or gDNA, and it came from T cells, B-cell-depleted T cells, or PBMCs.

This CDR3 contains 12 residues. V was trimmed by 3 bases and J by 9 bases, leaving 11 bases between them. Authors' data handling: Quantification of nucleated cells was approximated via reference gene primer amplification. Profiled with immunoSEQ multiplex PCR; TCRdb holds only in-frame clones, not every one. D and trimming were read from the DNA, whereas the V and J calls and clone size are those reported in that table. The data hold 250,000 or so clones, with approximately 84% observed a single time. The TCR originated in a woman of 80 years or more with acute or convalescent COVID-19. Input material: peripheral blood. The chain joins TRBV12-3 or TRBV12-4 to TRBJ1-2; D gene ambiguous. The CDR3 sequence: CASSFGFYSYTF. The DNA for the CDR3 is TGTGCCAGCAGTTTCGGTTTTTATAGCTACACCTTC.